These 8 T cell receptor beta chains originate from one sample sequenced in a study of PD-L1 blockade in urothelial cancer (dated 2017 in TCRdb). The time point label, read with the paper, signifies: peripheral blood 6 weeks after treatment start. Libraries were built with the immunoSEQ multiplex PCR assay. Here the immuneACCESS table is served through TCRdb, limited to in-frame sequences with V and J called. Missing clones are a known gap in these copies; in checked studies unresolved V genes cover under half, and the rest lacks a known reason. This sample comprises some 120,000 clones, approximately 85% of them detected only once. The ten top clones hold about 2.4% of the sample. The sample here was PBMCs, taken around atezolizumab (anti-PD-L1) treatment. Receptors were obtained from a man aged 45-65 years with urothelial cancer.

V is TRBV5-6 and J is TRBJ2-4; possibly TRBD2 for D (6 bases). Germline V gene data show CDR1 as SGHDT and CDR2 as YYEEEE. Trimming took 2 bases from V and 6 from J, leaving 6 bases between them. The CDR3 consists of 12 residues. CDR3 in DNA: TGTGCCAGCAGCTTTAGCGGAAACATTCAGTACTTC. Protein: CASSFSGNIQYF.

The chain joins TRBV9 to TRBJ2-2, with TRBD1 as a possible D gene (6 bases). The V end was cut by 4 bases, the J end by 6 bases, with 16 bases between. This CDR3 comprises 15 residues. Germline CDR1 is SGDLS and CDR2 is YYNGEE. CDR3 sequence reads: CASSFQGYGAGELFF. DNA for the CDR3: TGTGCCAGCAGCTTCCAGGGGTATGGGGCCGGGGAGCTGTTTTTT.

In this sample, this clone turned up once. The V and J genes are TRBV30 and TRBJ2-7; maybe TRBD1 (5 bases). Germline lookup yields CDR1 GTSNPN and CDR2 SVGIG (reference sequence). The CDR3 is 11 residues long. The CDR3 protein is CACRGNYEQYF. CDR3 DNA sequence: TGTGCTTGTAGGGGAAACTACGAGCAGTACTTC.

In DNA form, the CDR3 reads TGCAGCGTTGACGCCCTAGCGGGAAGCGATGAGCAGTTCTTC. It yields the protein CSVDALAGSDEQFF. The V call is TRBV29-1, the J call TRBJ2-1; TRBD2 agrees at 9 bases. The J segment lost 8 bases and the V segment lost 3 bases, leaving 8 bases of the junction unmatched. The CDR3 consists of 14 residues. Germline V gene sequence: CDR1 SQVTM, CDR2 ANQGSEA.

CDR3 in amino acids: CASSSLGAGDTGELFF. The CDR3 DNA sequence: TGCGCCAGCAGCTCCCTAGGGGCGGGGGACACCGGGGAGCTGTTTTTT. The chain combines TRBV5-1 with TRBJ2-2, with TRBD2 matching 7 bases. The V segment lost 3 bases and the J segment 3 bases; nucleotides outside the gene matches: 8. The CDR3 is made up of 16 amino acids. The germline CDR1 and CDR2 sequences are SGHRS and YFSETQ.

The CDR3 DNA sequence: TGTGCCAGCCGGGGGACTAGCGGGAGTTTCGATACGCAGTATTTT. Translating it yields CASRGTSGSFDTQYF. The rearrangement links TRBV19 to TRBJ2-3, with TRBD2 identical over 14 bases. With V trimmed by 9 bases and J by 6 bases, 8 bases remained unmatched. The V gene's germline CDR1 is LNHDA and CDR2 SQIVND (reference sequence). CDR3 length equals 15 residues.

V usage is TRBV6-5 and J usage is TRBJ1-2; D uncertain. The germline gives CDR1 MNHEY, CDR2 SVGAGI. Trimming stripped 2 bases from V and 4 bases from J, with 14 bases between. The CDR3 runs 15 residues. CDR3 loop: CASSYLAGLGYGYTF. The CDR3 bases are TGTGCCAGCAGTTACCTCGCAGGTTTAGGCTATGGCTACACCTTC.

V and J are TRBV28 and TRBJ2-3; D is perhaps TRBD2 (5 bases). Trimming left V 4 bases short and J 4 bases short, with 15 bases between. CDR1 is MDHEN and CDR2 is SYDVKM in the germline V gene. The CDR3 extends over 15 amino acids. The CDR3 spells CASSYEGRRPDTQYF. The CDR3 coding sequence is TGTGCCAGCAGTTACGAGGGAAGGCGTCCAGATACGCAGTATTTT. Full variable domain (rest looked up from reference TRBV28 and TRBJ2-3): DVKVTQSSRYLVKRTGEKVFLECVQDMDHENMFWYRQDPGLGLRLIYFSYDVKMKEKGDIPEGYSVSREKKERFSLILESASTNQTSMYLCASSYEGRRPDTQYFGPGTRLTVL.